This T cell receptor beta chain emerged from a study of beta chain features in type 1 diabetes. The authors took one heparinised blood draw, averaging approximately 120 mL, from each donor. Markers CD45RO/CCR7/CD25/CD127/CD95/CD27 served to sort CD4+ naive, central memory, regulatory and stem cell-like memory cells. Study-wide points: Within each of all four CD4+ subsets, Type 1 diabetes patients had TCRB CDR3s that were moderately but significantly shorter. cDNA-based reads could over-represent cells with high TCR expression.

Comments on this clone: Its cognate antigen is unknown.

The sequenced template was cDNA made from the entire isolated RNA. Roughly 3.6 million reads were obtained on average from naive, central memory and regulatory T cell samples. The repertoire was sequenced with immunoSEQ multiplex PCR; TCRdb's copy has only in-frame clones and lacks some. The table lists 250,000 to 300,000 clones, around an eighth of them singletons. This CDR3 spans 13 amino acids. CDR1 and CDR2 (germline): MNHEY, SMNVEV (reference sequence). With V trimmed by 6 bases and J by 5 bases, 7 bases remained unmatched. The clonotype originates from a man younger than 45 with type 1 diabetes. This chain joins TRBV27 and TRBJ2-7; 7 nucleotides line up with TRBD2. Sequencing input: naive CD4+ T cells from blood. The CDR3 is CASRLGEGNEQYF. The CDR3 DNA sequence: TGTGCCAGCAGACTGGGGGAGGGGAACGAGCAGTACTTC.